This TCR beta chain was recorded in a study of cytomegalovirus exposure and HLA in healthy donors. Study conclusions and caveats: When a later analysis was performed, an Asian-associated ancestry cluster reportedly had fewer N-insertions than the roughly 700-donor mean. Analyzed later, association rates of TCRs varied across HLA loci, with DRB1 most and HLA-C fewest.

PCR used 60 Vbeta primers and 13 Jbeta primers. Some clones are missing from TCRdb's copy, which holds only in-frame ones; the method was immunoSEQ multiplex PCR. The repertoire includes 180,000 or so clones, more than 65% of them detected once, and 2% to 2.5% sits in the top ten. Points on this clone: Its antigen is as yet unknown.

Per the germline V gene, CDR1 is MDHEN and CDR2 is SYDVKM. The CDR3 has 13 residues. Trimming took off 2 bases at V and 4 bases at J, with 9 bases between the two ends. V is TRBV28 and J is TRBJ2-7, with D possibly being TRBD1 (6 bases). The source of this sequence is a woman in her twenties or thirties in good health and CMV-seropositive. The specimen sequenced was PBMCs. Here the CDR3 DNA reads TGTGCCAGCAGTTTAACCCAGGGGTACGAGCAGTACTTC. Encoded protein: CASSLTQGYEQYF.